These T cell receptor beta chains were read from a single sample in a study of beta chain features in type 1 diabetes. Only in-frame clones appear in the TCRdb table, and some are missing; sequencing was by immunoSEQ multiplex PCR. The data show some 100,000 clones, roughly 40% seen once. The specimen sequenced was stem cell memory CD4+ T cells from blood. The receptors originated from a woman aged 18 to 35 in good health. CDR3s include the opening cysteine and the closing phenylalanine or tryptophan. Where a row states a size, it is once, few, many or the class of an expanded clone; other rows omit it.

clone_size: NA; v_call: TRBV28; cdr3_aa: CASSLDRINQPQHF
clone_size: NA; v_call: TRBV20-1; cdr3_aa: CSAPSPGGQYF
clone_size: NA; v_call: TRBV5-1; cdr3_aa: CASSYALGGETQYF
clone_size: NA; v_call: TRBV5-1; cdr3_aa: CASSRWTGSLELFF
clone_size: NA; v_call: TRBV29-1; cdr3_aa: CSVDLTGTSEAFF
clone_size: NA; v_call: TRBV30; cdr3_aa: CAWSDRARGVYEQYF
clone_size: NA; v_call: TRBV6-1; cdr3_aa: CASIVILEGTGELFF
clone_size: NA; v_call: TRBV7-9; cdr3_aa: CASSTGQGQFAEKLFF
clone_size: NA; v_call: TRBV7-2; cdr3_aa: CASSISSGRGWETQYF
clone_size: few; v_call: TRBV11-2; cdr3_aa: CASRANRGAYYEQYF
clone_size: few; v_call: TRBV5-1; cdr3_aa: CASSRLTSEKYEQYF
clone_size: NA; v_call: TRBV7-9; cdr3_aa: CASSLASPEQYF
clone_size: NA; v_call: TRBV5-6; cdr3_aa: CASSFTGAKNIQYF
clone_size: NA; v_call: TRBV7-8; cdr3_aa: CASSSRTGEQYF
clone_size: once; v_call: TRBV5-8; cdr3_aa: CASSASTSGGEDTQYF
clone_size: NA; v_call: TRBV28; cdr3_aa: CASSFLDRVRQPQHF
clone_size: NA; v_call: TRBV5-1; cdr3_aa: CASSLGLAGDTQYF
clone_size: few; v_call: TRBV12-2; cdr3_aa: CASRLVSTSGKYNEQFF
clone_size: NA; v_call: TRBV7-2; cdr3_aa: CASSFPGQGTGGYTF
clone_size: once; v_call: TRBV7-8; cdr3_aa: CASSLGDRVRNTIYF
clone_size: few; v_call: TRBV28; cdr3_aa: CASSPPPGIAEETQYF
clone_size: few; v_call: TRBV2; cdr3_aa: CAREEADTQYF
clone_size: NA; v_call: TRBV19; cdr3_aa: CASSSPAGSLYNEQFF
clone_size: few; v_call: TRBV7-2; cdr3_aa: CASSPLALSQETQYF
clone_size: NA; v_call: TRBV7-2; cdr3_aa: CASSPWTGNYGYTF
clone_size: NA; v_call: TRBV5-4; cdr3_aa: CASSWGAGDSEQYF
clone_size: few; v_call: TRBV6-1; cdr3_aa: CASSEAWGRLAQYF
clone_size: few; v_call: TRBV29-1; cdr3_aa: CSVATGGDSNQPQHF
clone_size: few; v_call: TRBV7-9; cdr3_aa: CASSLAGSGTEAFF
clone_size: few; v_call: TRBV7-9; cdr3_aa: CASSLGPRGNTEAFF
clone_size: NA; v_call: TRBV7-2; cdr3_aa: CASSLGGGRVSYEQYF
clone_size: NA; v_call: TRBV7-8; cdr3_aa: CASSPTSGRGFYEQYF
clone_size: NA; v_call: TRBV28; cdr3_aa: CASSLKGLAGVASTDTQYF
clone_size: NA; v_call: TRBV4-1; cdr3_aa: CASSQDRGLAPYNEQFF
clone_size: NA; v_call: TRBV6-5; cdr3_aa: CASINMAANTEAFF
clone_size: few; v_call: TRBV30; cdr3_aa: CAWSDRNTIYF
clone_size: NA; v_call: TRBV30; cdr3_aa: CAWRGTGGYTGELFF
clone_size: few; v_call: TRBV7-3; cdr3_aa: CASSLRPKETQYF
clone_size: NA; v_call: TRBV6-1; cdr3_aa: CASLTGGYNEQFF
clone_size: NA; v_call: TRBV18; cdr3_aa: CASSPPNRGRVKDEQYF
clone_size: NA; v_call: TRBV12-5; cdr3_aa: CASGLGEREGNNEQFF
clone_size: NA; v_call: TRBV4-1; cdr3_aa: CASSQDSGTGNYGYTF
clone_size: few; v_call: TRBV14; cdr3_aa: CASSPTGKWFTGELFF
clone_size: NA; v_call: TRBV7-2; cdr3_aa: CASSLGWGTGISDQPQHF
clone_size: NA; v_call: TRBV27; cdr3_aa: CASKGRAQQPQHF
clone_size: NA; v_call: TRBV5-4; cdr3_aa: CASSPSLTGEKLFF
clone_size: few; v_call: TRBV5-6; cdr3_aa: CASSLAPTQETQYF
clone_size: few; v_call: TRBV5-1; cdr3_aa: CASSLGVLGQGANTGELFF